Sequencing of this TCR beta chain was carried out in a study of CD8 T cells in ankylosing spondylitis. The study's findings and limits: Several highly homologous variants made up a TCR beta motif, and this motif appeared characteristic of ankylosing spondylitis blood. A CD8+ phenotype characterized the disease-linked clones, which were relatively rare in peripheral blood. Disease-associated clones were reportedly significantly overrepresented in matched ankylosing spondylitis synovial fluid.

Concerning this clonotype itself: The antigen is unknown.

TCRdb re-called the 5' RACE reads with MiXCR, one entry per CDR3 protein. The sample carries about 390,000 distinct CDR3 sequences, around 20% recorded once. CDR3 length: 15 amino acids. Germline CDR1 is DFQATT and CDR2 is SNEGSKA (reference sequence). Trimming stripped 0 bases from V and 1 base from J, with 12 bases between. This sequence was found in a male donor with ankylosing spondylitis. This rearrangement joins TRBV20-1 to TRBJ2-5; no firm D call. The material sequenced was blood, either unsorted or a sorted T cell fraction (not recorded which). The CDR3 protein is CSARDVGGAQETQYF. For the CDR3, the DNA is TGCAGTGCTAGAGATGTGGGTGGAGCCCAAGAGACCCAGTACTTC.